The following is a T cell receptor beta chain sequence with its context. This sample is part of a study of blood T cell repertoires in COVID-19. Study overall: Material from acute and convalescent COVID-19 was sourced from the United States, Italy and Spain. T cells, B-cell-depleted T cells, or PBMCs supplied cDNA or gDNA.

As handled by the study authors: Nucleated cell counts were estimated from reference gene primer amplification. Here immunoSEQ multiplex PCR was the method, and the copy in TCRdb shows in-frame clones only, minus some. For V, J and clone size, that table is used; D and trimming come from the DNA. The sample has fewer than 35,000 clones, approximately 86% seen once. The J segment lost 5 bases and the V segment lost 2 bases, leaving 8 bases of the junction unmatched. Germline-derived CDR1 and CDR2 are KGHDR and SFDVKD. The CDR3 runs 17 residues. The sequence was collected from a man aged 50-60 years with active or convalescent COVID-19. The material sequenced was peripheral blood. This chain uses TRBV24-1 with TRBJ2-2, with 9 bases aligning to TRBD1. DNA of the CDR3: TGTGCCACCAGTGATTCGGTGACAGGGGGGACGACCGGGGAGCTGTTTTTT. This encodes CATSDSVTGGTTGELFF.